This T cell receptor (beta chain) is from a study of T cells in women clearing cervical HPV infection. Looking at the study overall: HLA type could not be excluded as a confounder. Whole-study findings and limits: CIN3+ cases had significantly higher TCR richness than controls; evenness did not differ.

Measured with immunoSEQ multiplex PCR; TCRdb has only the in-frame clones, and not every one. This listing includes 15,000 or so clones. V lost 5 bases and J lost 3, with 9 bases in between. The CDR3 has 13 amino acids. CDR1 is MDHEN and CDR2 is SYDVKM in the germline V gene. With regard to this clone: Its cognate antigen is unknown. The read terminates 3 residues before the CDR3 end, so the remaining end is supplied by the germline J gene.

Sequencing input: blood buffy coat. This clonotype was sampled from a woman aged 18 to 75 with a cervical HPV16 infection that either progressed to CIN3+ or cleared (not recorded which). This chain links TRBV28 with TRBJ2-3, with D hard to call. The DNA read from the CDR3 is TGTGCCAGCAGTCGGGTTTTTACAGATACG. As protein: CASSRVFTDT. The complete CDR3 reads CASSRVFTDTQYF. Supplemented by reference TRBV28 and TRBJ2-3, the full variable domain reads DVKVTQSSRYLVKRTGEKVFLECVQDMDHENMFWYRQDPGLGLRLIYFSYDVKMKEKGDIPEGYSVSREKKERFSLILESASTNQTSMYLCASSRVFTDTQYFGPGTRLTVL.